Each of the 20 T cell receptor beta chains below was sequenced from the same sample in a study of long-term antiretroviral therapy in people with HIV. Sequencing used immunoSEQ v3.0 at survey level. Libraries were prepared by immunoSEQ multiplex PCR; TCRdb keeps only in-frame clonotypes and omits some of them. The data hold over 25,000 clones, with about 87% observed a single time. The sequencing here drew on unsorted PBMCs, taken 3.2 years before starting antiretroviral therapy. The source is a man in his fifties or sixties with HIV.

The rearrangement links TRBV5-4 to TRBJ2-7, with 8 bases fitting TRBD1. V gave up 4 bases and J gave up 0 bases; unmatched junction bases: 6. Germline loops: CDR1 SGHNT, CDR2 YYREEE (reference sequence). The CDR3 is 15 amino acids. CDR3 sequence (DNA): TGTGCCAGCAGCAGAAGGACAGGGAGCTCCTACGAGCAGTACTTC. It specifies CASSRRTGSSYEQYF.

V usage is TRBV2 and J usage is TRBJ2-1, with D tentatively TRBD1 (6 bases). This CDR3 contains 15 residues. V was clipped by 6 bases and J by 0 bases, with 12 bases between them. CDR1 SNHLY and CDR2 FYNNEI come from the germline V gene. CDR3 nucleotide sequence: TGTGCCAGCAGATCTGACAGGAGCTCCTACAATGAGCAGTTCTTC. Encoded protein: CASRSDRSSYNEQFF.

J is TRBJ2-5 and V is TRBV7-2; D is uncertain. Germline V gene sequence: CDR1 SGHTA, CDR2 FQGNSA. The V end lost 3 bases, the J end lost 3 bases, and 8 bases lay between the germline ends. The CDR3 length is 13 residues. CDR3 nucleotides: TGTGCCAGCAGCTTCCGGGCCGAAGAGACCCAGTACTTC. Translated, it gives CASSFRAEETQYF. Complete variable domain (other parts from reference TRBV7-2 and TRBJ2-5): GAGVSQSPSNKVTEKGKDVELRCDPISGHTALYWYRQSLGQGLEFLIYFQGNSAPDKSGLPSDRFSAERTGGSVSTLTIQRTQQEDSAVYLCASSFRAEETQYFGPGTRLLVL.

V usage is TRBV5-6 and J usage is TRBJ2-7, with 7 bases identical to TRBD2. Trimming removed 4 bases from V and 6 bases from J; junction bases left unmatched: 4. The germline gives CDR1 SGHDT, CDR2 YYEEEE. The CDR3 spans 12 residues. The CDR3 loop is CASSKTSPEQYF. Here the CDR3 DNA reads TGTGCCAGCAGCAAGACTAGCCCCGAGCAGTACTTC.

The chain uses TRBV27 and TRBJ1-1; a weak D match, TRBD1 (6 bases). Germline V CDR1 and CDR2: MNHEY, SMNVEV (reference sequence). Trimming cost V 7 bases and J 5 bases, with 20 bases left between them. The CDR3 covers 15 residues. The CDR3 region has the DNA TGTGCCAGCACCGTAGCCGGGACACGCAGGACTGAAGCTTTCTTT. This gives the protein CASTVAGTRRTEAFF.

The rearrangement joins TRBV23-1 to TRBJ1-3, with 7 bases that match TRBD1. TRBV23-1 carries the ORF label, with uncertain function. This CDR3 spans 18 amino acids. V gave up 0 bases and J gave up 0 bases; unmatched junction bases: 8. The CDR3 spells CASSQSKGQLDSGNTIYF. The DNA of the CDR3 is TGCGCCAGCAGTCAATCGAAGGGACAGCTAGACTCTGGAAACACCATATATTTT.

The rearrangement links TRBV4-3 to TRBJ1-1; D unclear. Trimming removed 0 bases from V and 4 bases from J, with 9 bases in between. The CDR3 length is 14 residues. Germline CDR1 reads LGHNA; CDR2 reads YSLEER. The CDR3 sequence: CASSQDRFGTEAFF. The CDR3 nucleotides read TGCGCCAGCAGCCAAGACAGGTTTGGCACTGAAGCTTTCTTT.

V gene TRBV5-1 combines with J gene TRBJ1-1; tentative D call: TRBD1 (6 bases). In germline, CDR1 is SGHRS, CDR2 YFSETQ. The V end was cut by 2 bases, the J end by 5 bases, with 13 bases between. The CDR3 is 14 amino acids. In DNA, the CDR3 is TGCGCCAGCAGCTTCCACAGGGTGGGGACTGAAGCTTTCTTT. Its protein product is CASSFHRVGTEAFF.

This chain links TRBV29-1 with TRBJ2-3; unclear D gene. Trimming cost V 4 bases and J 4 bases, with 12 bases left between them. Germline values: CDR1 SQVTM, CDR2 ANQGSEA. The CDR3 runs to 13 residues. The CDR3 is CSVAGYPADTQYF. CDR3 DNA: TGCAGCGTTGCGGGCTATCCAGCAGATACGCAGTATTTT.

The gene calls are TRBV15 and TRBJ2-7; D may be TRBD1 or TRBD2 (5 bases each). V was shortened by 0 bases and J by 1 base, with 13 bases between the two germline ends. CDR1 is LNHNV and CDR2 is YYDKDF in the germline V gene (reference sequence). CDR3 length equals 16 residues. The CDR3 DNA reads as TGTGCCACCAGCAGAGATCGGGGCATTCCATCCTACGAGCAGTACTTC. Its translation is CATSRDRGIPSYEQYF.

This chain uses TRBV11-2 with TRBJ1-2; D is unresolved. CDR3 length equals 15 residues. V lost 4 bases to trimming and J lost 0 bases, with 12 bases between them. The germline V gene has CDR1 SGHAT and CDR2 FQNNGV. The CDR3 DNA sequence: TGTGCCAGCAGCTACGGCACGTCTACTAACTATGGCTACACCTTC. Its protein is CASSYGTSTNYGYTF.

J is TRBJ1-5 and V is TRBV18, with D unresolved. CDR1 and CDR2 (germline): KGHSH, LQKENI. Trimming shortened V by 6 bases and J by 4 bases, and 16 bases separated the two germline ends. The CDR3 runs 15 residues. The CDR3 here is CASSYALAVNQPQHF. CDR3 sequence (DNA): TGTGCCAGCTCGTACGCGTTGGCCGTAAATCAGCCCCAGCATTTT.

V usage is TRBV27 and J usage is TRBJ1-6; 9 bases align to TRBD1. The trim removed 6 bases at V and 13 bases at J, leaving 10 bases unmatched. Per germline, CDR1 MNHEY and CDR2 SMNVEV (reference sequence). The CDR3 sequence is 14 residues long. CDR3: CASSTGQGGSPLHF. In DNA, the CDR3 is TGTGCCAGCAGCACGGGACAGGGAGGCTCCCCCCTCCACTTT.

This clone appeared a few times. The chain has TRBV27 and TRBJ1-5; D gene ambiguous. Germline V gene data show CDR1 as MNHEY and CDR2 as SMNVEV (reference sequence). V shed 2 bases and J shed 4 bases, with 9 bases lying between them. The CDR3 sequence is 14 residues long. Written as DNA, the CDR3 is TGTGCCAGCAGTTTACGGCCGATGAATCAGCCCCAGCATTTT. Translated: CASSLRPMNQPQHF.

This clone was detected once. The chain is built from TRBV30 and TRBJ2-7, with 8 bases identical to TRBD1. Trimming at V came to 3 bases and at J to 5 bases, leaving 6 bases not matched to a gene. There are 13 residues in the CDR3. CDR1 GTSNPN and CDR2 SVGIG come from the germline V gene (reference sequence). CDR3 nucleotide sequence: TGTGCCTGGAGCAGGGGGCAACTGGACGAGCAGTACTTC. As protein: CAWSRGQLDEQYF.

This chain joins TRBV5-5 and TRBJ1-5; perhaps TRBD1 as D (5 bases). V was trimmed by 4 bases and J by 2 bases, leaving 16 bases between them. Germline V gene lookup returns CDR1 SGHKS and CDR2 YYEKEE (reference sequence). The length of the CDR3 is 16 residues. CDR3 protein: CASSPVGESRNQPQHF. The DNA of the CDR3 is TGTGCCAGCAGCCCGGTGGGGGAATCACGCAATCAGCCCCAGCATTTT.

This clone was counted only a few times. The rearrangement joins TRBV7-2 to TRBJ1-1; a weak D match, TRBD1 (5 bases). The ends were cut back, 6 bases at V and 1 base at J, with 9 bases in the middle. Germline V gene sequence: CDR1 SGHTA, CDR2 FQGNSA. The CDR3 runs 13 residues. CDR3 bases: TGTGCCAGCAGTCGACAGAAGAACACTGAAGCTTTCTTT. It codes for CASSRQKNTEAFF.

The chain couples TRBV6-1 to TRBJ1-2, with D maybe TRBD1 (5 bases). Germline V gives CDR1 MNHNS, CDR2 SASEGT. Deletions cut 6 bases from V and 10 bases from J, with 21 bases between. The CDR3 is 14 residues long. The CDR3 is CASRTGVLLYYYTF. In nucleotides, the CDR3 is TGTGCCAGCAGAACAGGAGTCCTATTATATTACTACACCTTC.

The gene calls are TRBV7-9 and TRBJ2-2; 10 bases align to TRBD2. The V gene end was trimmed by 5 bases and the J gene end by 7 bases; junction bases not matched to a gene: 10. This CDR3 is 16 amino acids long. Germline-derived CDR1 and CDR2 are SEHNR and FQNEAQ (reference sequence). The CDR3 loop is CASSPPSGRKVGELFF. In nucleotides, the CDR3 is TGTGCCAGCAGCCCCCCTAGCGGGAGAAAGGTCGGGGAGCTGTTTTTT. The full variable domain, with the rest looked up from reference TRBV7-9 and TRBJ2-2, is DTGVSQNPRHKITKRGQNVTFRCDPISEHNRLYWYRQTLGQGPEFLTYFQNEAQLEKSRLLSDRFSAERPKGSFSTLEIQRTEQGDSAMYLCASSPPSGRKVGELFFGEGSRLTVL.

The chain employs TRBV10-2 and TRBJ2-7; 7 bases are shared with TRBD1. V gave up 11 bases and J gave up 4 bases; unmatched junction bases: 8. Germline V gives CDR1 WSHSY, CDR2 SAAADI. This CDR3 contains 12 residues. The CDR3 coding sequence is TGCGCCGTAAACAGGGGTTCGTACGAGCAGTACTTC. This sequence encodes CAVNRGSYEQYF.